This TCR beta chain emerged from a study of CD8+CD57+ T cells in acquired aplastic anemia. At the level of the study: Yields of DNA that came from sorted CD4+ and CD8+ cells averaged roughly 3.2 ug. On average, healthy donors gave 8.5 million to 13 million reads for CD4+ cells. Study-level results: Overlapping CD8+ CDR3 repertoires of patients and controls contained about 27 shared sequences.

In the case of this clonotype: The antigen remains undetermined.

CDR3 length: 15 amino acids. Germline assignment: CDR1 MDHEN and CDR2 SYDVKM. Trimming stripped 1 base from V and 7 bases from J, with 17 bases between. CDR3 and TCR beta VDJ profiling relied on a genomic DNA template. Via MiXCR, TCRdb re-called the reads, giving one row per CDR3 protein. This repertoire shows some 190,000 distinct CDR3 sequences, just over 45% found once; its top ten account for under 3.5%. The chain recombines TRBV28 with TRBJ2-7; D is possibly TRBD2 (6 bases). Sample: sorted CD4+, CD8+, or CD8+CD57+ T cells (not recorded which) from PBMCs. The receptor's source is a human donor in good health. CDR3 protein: CASSLSGGRAGEQYF. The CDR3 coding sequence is TGTGCCAGCAGTTTATCAGGAGGGCGGGCCGGGGAGCAGTACTTC.